These 14 T cell receptor beta chains share one sample of origin, sequenced in a study of spatial heterogeneity in lung cancer. MiXCR was run by TCRdb on the 5' RACE reads, yielding one entry per CDR3 protein. The sample gives about 120,000 distinct CDR3 sequences, 12% of which show up once; roughly 15% is in the top ten. The sample's time point: blood at routine non-recurrence follow-up after resection. Whole RNA, isolated from tumor, nontumor lung or frozen PBMC, was sequenced without prior sorting. The sample was PBMCs, taken at follow-up. The receptors were gathered from a male donor with early-stage non-small cell lung cancer.

In its sample, this clonotype was seen many times. The gene calls are TRBV7-6 and TRBJ2-3, with 8 bases that match TRBD1. J gave up 1 base and V 5 bases, and 5 bases lay outside the gene matches. The germline V gene encodes CDR1 SGHVS and CDR2 FNYEAQ. The CDR3 is made up of 15 amino acids. The CDR3 loop is CASSLGTGRTDTQYF. DNA for the CDR3: TGTGCCAGCAGCCTGGGGACAGGACGCACAGATACGCAGTATTTT.

This rearrangement joins TRBV6-6 to TRBJ1-5, with 10 nucleotides matching TRBD1. The junction had 9 bases not matched to a gene; V was cut back by 1 base and J by 3 bases. The CDR3 extends over 18 amino acids. From germline, CDR1 is MNHNY and CDR2 SVGAGI (reference sequence). CDR3 DNA: TGTGCCAGCAGTTACTTTCCAGGGACAGGGGTTATCAATCAGCCCCAGCATTTT. Translating it yields CASSYFPGTGVINQPQHF.

J is TRBJ2-7 and V is TRBV4-1, with 8 bases aligning to TRBD1. The CDR3 extends over 17 amino acids. After removal of 0 bases from V and 2 bases from J, the junction contained 9 bases not matched to a gene. In germline, CDR1 is MGHRA, CDR2 YSYEKL. The CDR3 bases are TGCGCCAGCAGCCAAGAGGCCGGGACAGGCGTTACCTACGAGCAGTACTTC. Residues: CASSQEAGTGVTYEQYF.

This clonotype was recorded at least ten times. The chain joins TRBV7-9 to TRBJ2-5; 7 nucleotides align to TRBD2. V lost 5 bases, J lost 1 base, and 4 bases stayed unmatched. Germline CDR1 SEHNR, CDR2 FQNEAQ (reference sequence). The CDR3 is 14 amino acids. This CDR3 reads CASSGLAVQETQYF. The CDR3 DNA follows: TGTGCCAGCAGCGGTCTAGCGGTCCAAGAGACCCAGTACTTC.

This clonotype was detected a few times. V and J are TRBV7-2 and TRBJ2-3; TRBD2 matches 11 bases. The V and J ends lost 6 bases and 2 bases, in that order; junction bases with no gene match: 4. Germline V gene data show CDR1 as SGHTA and CDR2 as FQGNSA. This CDR3 contains 15 residues. The CDR3 DNA sequence: TGTGCCAGCAGTACGGGACTAGCGGTCACAGATACGCAGTATTTT. The encoded protein is CASSTGLAVTDTQYF. The full variable domain, in which reference TRBV7-2 and TRBJ2-3 provide the parts outside the CDR3, is GAGVSQSPSNKVTEKGKDVELRCDPISGHTALYWYRQSLGQGLEFLIYFQGNSAPDKSGLPSDRFSAERTGGSVSTLTIQRTQQEDSAVYLCASSTGLAVTDTQYFGPGTRLTVL.

Many counts were recorded for this clonotype. The chain recombines TRBV6-6 with TRBJ1-2; D is possibly TRBD1 (5 bases). Trimming took 0 bases from V and 4 from J, leaving 12 bases between them. The CDR3 loop spans 15 amino acids. Per the germline V gene, CDR1 is MNHNY and CDR2 is SVGAGI (reference sequence). The CDR3 spells CASSYSPDNPYGYTF. In DNA, the CDR3 is TGTGCCAGCAGTTACTCCCCGGACAACCCCTATGGCTACACCTTC.

The gene calls are TRBV10-3 and TRBJ2-5, with 7 bases matching TRBD2. This CDR3 is built from 16 residues. Germline V lookup: CDR1 ENHRY, CDR2 SYGVKD. Germline trimming cut 3 bases from V and 1 base from J; bases unmatched to any gene: 8. For the CDR3, the DNA is TGTGCCATCAGTGACGCGGGAGAGGGAGCCCAAGAGACCCAGTACTTC. Its protein product is CAISDAGEGAQETQYF.

The rearrangement links TRBV18 to TRBJ1-1, with 9 nucleotides matching TRBD1. The J segment lost 4 bases and the V segment lost 3 bases, leaving 3 bases of the junction unmatched. Germline CDR1 and CDR2: KGHSH and LQKENI. The length of the CDR3 is 14 residues. CDR3 loop: CASSPLTGGTEAFF. DNA for the CDR3: TGTGCCAGCTCACCCCTGACAGGGGGCACTGAAGCTTTCTTT.

The chain combines TRBV7-2 with TRBJ1-1; 11 bases line up with TRBD1. With V trimmed by 4 bases and J by 7 bases, 5 bases remained unmatched. The CDR3 has 14 residues. Looked up from germline, CDR1 is SGHTA and CDR2 is FQGNSA. CDR3 amino acids: CASSWTGGGGEAFF. The CDR3 DNA is TGTGCCAGCAGCTGGACAGGGGGCGGTGGTGAAGCTTTCTTT.

This clonotype has at least ten counts. This sequence joins TRBV4-2 and TRBJ2-3; 9 positions match TRBD2. CDR1 LGHNA and CDR2 YNFKEQ come from the germline V gene. J lost 5 bases, V lost 1 base, and 4 bases had no gene match. This CDR3 is 15 amino acids long. CDR3 bases: TGTGCCAGCAGCCAAGTAAGCGGGGGGAGAGATACGCAGTATTTT. This codes for CASSQVSGGRDTQYF.

This clonotype was recorded many times. The genes are TRBV29-1 and TRBJ2-5; 10 nucleotides align to TRBD1. J was trimmed by 5 bases and V by 2 bases; bases with no gene match: 11. The germline V gene encodes CDR1 SQVTM and CDR2 ANQGSEA. The CDR3 extends over 16 amino acids. In nucleotides, the CDR3 is TGCAGCGTTGAATTATGGACAGGGGGGAATGGTGAGACCCAGTACTTC. Translation gives CSVELWTGGNGETQYF. The variable domain in full, completed from reference TRBV29-1 and TRBJ2-5, reads SAVISQKPSRDICQRGTSLTIQCQVDSQVTMMFWYRQQPGQSLTLIATANQGSEATYESGFVIDKFPISRPNLTFSTLTVSNMSPEDSSIYLCSVELWTGGNGETQYFGPGTRLLVL.

This clonotype has a count of ten or more. The J gene is TRBJ2-7, the V gene TRBV6-5; possibly TRBD1 or TRBD2 for D (5 bases each). CDR1 is MNHEY, CDR2 SVGAGI, per germline. Trimming pared 6 bases from V and 2 bases from J, leaving 17 bases between. CDR3 size: 15 residues. DNA for the CDR3: TGTGCCAGCAGACCGGAGAGGGGTTGGGCCTACGAGCAGTACTTC. It specifies CASRPERGWAYEQYF.

V is TRBV4-2 and J is TRBJ1-2, with TRBD1 as a possible D gene (6 bases). Germline-derived CDR1 and CDR2 are LGHNA and YNFKEQ. CDR3 length equals 13 residues. The V end was cut by 0 bases, the J end by 7 bases, with 9 bases between. The CDR3 loop is CASSQEGAGGYTF. CDR3 bases: TGTGCCAGCAGCCAAGAGGGGGCTGGTGGCTACACCTTC.

This clonotype was counted at least ten times. The V gene is TRBV29-1, the J gene TRBJ1-1; a weak D match, TRBD1 (5 bases). This CDR3 has 13 residues. Germline V CDR1 and CDR2: SQVTM, ANQGSEA. V was cut by 7 bases and J by 3 bases, with 15 bases left in between. CDR3 in amino acids: CSAAEGRYTEAFF. The CDR3 DNA follows: TGCAGCGCTGCCGAGGGGCGATACACTGAAGCTTTCTTT.